Below, 29 T cell receptor delta chains from the same sample are listed, as sequenced in a study of gamma-delta T cells after stem cell transplantation. With CATT, TCRdb re-called clones from the RT-PCR reads. The profile covers around 12,000 delta-chain clones, with 38% appearing a single time and about 2.8% taken by the ten largest. The source material was gamma-delta T cells. These receptor sequences come from a human donor. It is not recorded whose cells these are; they may come from a transplant donor.

Note on this clone: An end of the junction does not agree with germline; a read error may underlie this. The chain is built from TRDV1 and TRDJ1; perhaps TRDD3 as D (5 bases). The germline gives CDR1 TSWWSYY, CDR2 QGS. The CDR3 is made up of 20 amino acids. As DNA, the CDR3 is TGTGCTGTTGGGGAACCCCCCGAAGAGCCCAAGCGATCGTACACCGATAAACTCATCTTT. Encoded protein: CAVGEPPEEPKRSYTDKLIF.

This clone has just a few counts. The V call is TRDV1, the J call TRDJ1; the match to TRDD3 covers 13 bases. Germline lookup yields CDR1 TSWWSYY and CDR2 QGS. The CDR3 is 20 residues long. With 1 base clipped from V and 2 bases from J, the junction kept 13 bases outside the gene matches. The chain's CDR3 is CALGEQRYWGIRRGTDKLIF. The CDR3 DNA sequence: TGTGCTCTTGGGGAACAGCGCTACTGGGGGATACGGCGTGGGACCGATAAACTCATCTTT.

Details on this clone: A read error may be the cause here, since a much bigger clone is one base away. The J gene is TRDJ1, the V gene TRDV2; a weak D match, TRDD3 (6 bases). Looked up from germline, CDR1 is GEAIGNYY and CDR2 is EKD. CDR3 length: 19 amino acids. The CDR3 here is CACDRLFLTRDKYTDNLIF. Written as DNA, the CDR3 is TGTGCCTGTGATCGATTATTCCTTACACGGGATAAGTACACCGATAACCTCATCTTT.

As regards this clone: This may arise from a read error, as a much more abundant clone is one base away. V and J are TRDV2 and TRDJ1; TRDD3 is a possible D gene (6 bases). CDR3 size: 19 residues. The V and J ends lost 0 bases and 3 bases respectively, with 25 bases between them. From germline, CDR1 is GEAIGNYY and CDR2 EKD. This CDR3 reads CACDTKPVLVDTGADKLIF. The CDR3, as DNA: TGTGCCTGTGACACCAAGCCGGTACTGGTGGATACTGGAGCCGATAAACTCATCTTT.

This clone was counted between two and nine times. It may be a read error: a sequence one base away is much more abundant. This sequence joins TRDV2 and TRDJ3, with 9 bases lining up with TRDD3. The CDR3 runs 21 residues. Losses at the gene ends were 0 bases for V and 0 bases for J; bases not matched to a gene: 11. Germline V gives CDR1 GEAIGNYY, CDR2 EKD. The CDR3 reads CACDTDWGTPPSSWDTRQMFF. DNA of the CDR3: TGTGCCTGTGACACCGACTGGGGGACACCCCCTAGCTCCTGGGACACCCGACAGATGTTTTTC.

This chain connects TRDV3 to TRDJ1, with 11 positions matching TRDD3. Germline V CDR1 and CDR2: TVYSNPD, GDNSRS (reference sequence). V trimming: 1 base; J trimming: 2 bases; junction bases outside the gene matches: 24. The CDR3 consists of 21 residues. CDR3 in amino acids: CAFTPTTWYVLGDRETDKLIF. The CDR3 bases are TGTGCCTTTACCCCTACTACGTGGTATGTACTGGGGGATAGAGAAACCGATAAACTCATCTTT.

The V call is TRDV2, the J call TRDJ3, with 8 positions matching TRDD3. In germline, CDR1 is GEAIGNYY, CDR2 EKD. CDR3 length: 20 amino acids. V lost 3 bases to trimming and J lost 0 bases; unmatched junction nucleotides: 12. The DNA for the CDR3 is TGTGCCTGTGACTCCCGTAGCTGGGGGAGGATCTCCTGGGACACCCGACAGATGTTTTTC. Its protein product is CACDSRSWGRISWDTRQMFF.

This chain uses TRDV1 with TRDJ3; 13 bases are shared with TRDD3. After removal of 6 bases from V and 0 bases from J, the junction contained 23 bases not matched to a gene. From germline, CDR1 is TSWWSYY and CDR2 QGS. CDR3 length equals 25 residues. The CDR3 reads CALGGKAVGTGGYALGSWDTRQMFF. In DNA, the CDR3 is TGTGCTCTTGGAGGAAAGGCCGTTGGTACTGGGGGATACGCCTTGGGCTCCTGGGACACCCGACAGATGTTTTTC.

The rearrangement links TRDV1 to TRDJ1; 9 bases are a match to TRDD3. The CDR3 covers 20 residues. V lost 4 bases to trimming and J lost 6 bases; unmatched junction nucleotides: 24. Germline assignment: CDR1 TSWWSYY and CDR2 QGS. This CDR3 is CALGGITSPTGGHMGHKLIF. The DNA for the CDR3 is TGTGCTCTTGGGGGGATTACTTCACCTACTGGGGGACATATGGGGCATAAACTCATCTTT.

This clone was counted between two and nine times. The V call is TRDV1, the J call TRDJ1, with TRDD3 as a possible D gene (5 bases). The CDR3 covers 22 residues. Germline CDR1 TSWWSYY, CDR2 QGS. The V end lost 2 bases, the J end lost 3 bases, and 34 bases lay between the germline ends. DNA of the CDR3: TGTGCTCTTGGGGAAATTAGGGACGGGCGTCCCTGGGCTTTTGGAGTAGCCGATAAACTCATCTTT. It translates to CALGEIRDGRPWAFGVADKLIF.

About this clone: The junction departs from germline at one end; a sequencing error may be responsible. This sequence joins TRDV3 and TRDJ1, with a tentative D call TRDD3 (5 bases). CDR3 length: 17 amino acids. From germline, CDR1 is TVYSNPD and CDR2 GDNSRS (reference sequence). CDR3 sequence: CAFLLFFGIRISDTLIF. CDR3 sequence (DNA): TGTGCCTTTCTACTTTTCTTTGGGATCCGGATCTCTGATACACTCATCTTT. Full variable domain (missing parts from reference TRDV3 and TRDJ1): CDKVTQSSPDQTVASGSEVVLLCTYDTVYSNPDLFWYRIRPDYSFQFVFYGDNSRSEGADFTQGRFSVKHILTQKAFHLVISPVRTEDSATYYCAFLLFFGIRISDTLIFGKGTRVTVEP.

A few counts support this clone. The chain combines TRDV1 with TRDJ1; D could derive from TRDD2 or TRDD3 (9 bases each). This CDR3 is built from 22 residues. Trimming took 4 bases from V and 0 from J, leaving 33 bases between them. CDR1 and CDR2 (germline): TSWWSYY, QGS. CDR3 amino acids: CALGGLLPTTLYWGTYTDKLIF. The CDR3 bases are TGTGCTCTTGGGGGACTCCTTCCTACAACCTTGTACTGGGGGACTTACACCGATAAACTCATCTTT.

The chain combines TRDV1 with TRDJ1; 7 bases fit TRDD3. Germline loops: CDR1 TSWWSYY, CDR2 QGS. This CDR3 region has 18 residues. The V segment lost 4 bases and the J segment 1 base; nucleotides outside the gene matches: 15. CDR3: CALGVLRWGTRATDKLIF. CDR3 coding DNA: TGTGCTCTTGGGGTGCTACGGTGGGGGACCCGAGCCACCGATAAACTCATCTTT.

V gene TRDV3 combines with J gene TRDJ1; tentatively, D is TRDD3 (6 bases). V lost 4 bases, J lost 5 bases, and 26 bases lay in between. The CDR3 length is 16 residues. CDR1 and CDR2 from the germline V gene are TVYSNPD and GDNSRS (reference sequence). The CDR3 region has the DNA TGTGCCTGGAGCTTTTCCACCTGCGGGGGAGGGGATAAACTCATCTTT. Its protein is CAWSFSTCGGGDKLIF.

About this clone itself: Mismatch with germline at one junction end may stem from a read error. The V and J genes are TRDV1 and TRDJ1; 13 positions agree with TRDD3. The CDR3 contains 24 residues. Per germline, CDR1 TSWWSYY and CDR2 QGS. The CDR3 DNA sequence: TGTGCTATTGGGGATTTCCCTTCCTGGCTGTCCGGACTGGGGGATACGCAAAACACCGATAAACTCATCTTT. Its protein product is CAIGDFPSWLSGLGDTQNTDKLIF.

This clone was seen a handful of times. The sample has other DNA sequences that encode this CDR3 too. The CDR3 region is CACDRDKLIF. The DNA of the CDR3 is TGTGCCTGTGACCGAGATAAACTCATCTTT. The chain couples TRDV2 to TRDJ1, with D unresolved. This CDR3 has 10 residues. CDR1 is GEAIGNYY, CDR2 EKD, per germline. V was trimmed by 3 bases and J by 5 bases, leaving 3 bases between them.

In its sample, this clone was seen a few times. The rearrangement links TRDV2 to TRDJ3; D call uncertain. The CDR3 length is 14 residues. CDR1 and CDR2 (germline): GEAIGNYY, EKD. Trimming removed 9 bases from V and 0 bases from J, with 8 bases in between. CDR3 amino acids: CALPNSWDTRQMFF. DNA for the CDR3: TGTGCCCTCCCAAACTCCTGGGACACCCGACAGATGTTTTTC.

This chain uses TRDV2 with TRDJ1; D possibly corresponds to TRDD3 (5 bases). Trimming left V 0 bases short and J 0 bases short, with 25 bases between. The CDR3 contains 20 residues. Germline V gives CDR1 GEAIGNYY, CDR2 EKD. CDR3 DNA sequence: TGTGCCTGTGACACCTTTAAGAGCTGTCGCTGGGACCCGTACACCGATAAACTCATCTTT. Protein sequence: CACDTFKSCRWDPYTDKLIF.

V is TRDV3 and J is TRDJ1; tentative D call: TRDD3 (6 bases). V lost 4 bases and J 5 bases, leaving 26 bases between the germline ends. CDR1 and CDR2 from the germline V gene are TVYSNPD and GDNSRS (reference sequence). The CDR3 runs to 16 residues. The CDR3 protein is CACSSGGDPGGDKLIF. In DNA, the CDR3 is TGTGCCTGTAGTTCCGGGGGGGACCCTGGTGGAGATAAACTCATCTTT.

This clone was recorded a few times. The chain uses TRDV3 and TRDJ1; 9 positions match TRDD3. CDR1 and CDR2 (germline): TVYSNPD, GDNSRS (reference sequence). The CDR3 contains 16 residues. After removal of 2 bases from V and 0 bases from J, the junction contained 10 bases not matched to a gene. CDR3 coding DNA: TGTGCCTTTGGGCCGGGGATACGCTGTTACACCGATAAACTCATCTTT. Its translation is CAFGPGIRCYTDKLIF.

The chain has TRDV1 and TRDJ1, with D perhaps given as TRDD2 or TRDD3 (5 bases each). Germline V gene lookup returns CDR1 TSWWSYY and CDR2 QGS. There are 19 residues in the CDR3. V lost 0 bases, J lost 2 bases, and 22 bases lay in between. The CDR3 DNA reads as TGTGCTCTTGGGGAACTCCCCTACGTTACTGGTGCCCCTACCGATAAACTCATCTTT. Amino acid sequence: CALGELPYVTGAPTDKLIF.

This clone was seen only a few times. J is TRDJ1 and V is TRDV3, with 9 positions matching TRDD3. Germline CDR1 is TVYSNPD and CDR2 is GDNSRS (reference sequence). CDR3 length equals 16 residues. The V segment lost 2 bases and the J segment 0 bases; nucleotides outside the gene matches: 10. The CDR3 region has the DNA TGTGCCTTTTCCAACTGGGGGACCTGTTACACCGATAAACTCATCTTT. Amino acids: CAFSNWGTCYTDKLIF.

This clone was counted once. Being one base from a much bigger clone, this may be a read error. V gene TRDV3 combines with J gene TRDJ1; 8 bases align to TRDD3. The CDR3 consists of 15 residues. Germline values: CDR1 TVYSNPD, CDR2 GDNSRS (reference sequence). The J segment lost 0 bases and the V segment lost 4 bases, leaving 10 bases of the junction unmatched. The CDR3 bases are TGTGCCTATCTGGGGGAGACCAAGTACACCGATAAACTCATCTTT. Its translation: CAYLGETKYTDKLIF.

On this clone: The sample holds other DNA sequences that translate to the same CDR3. The CDR3 here is CALGPTVGGFCTDKLIF. The CDR3 DNA is TGTGCTCTTGGGCCGACGGTCGGCGGCTTCTGCACCGATAAACTCATCTTT. The chain recombines TRDV1 with TRDJ1, with no clear D. The CDR3 is 17 residues long. Germline V gene data show CDR1 as TSWWSYY and CDR2 as QGS. Trimming took off 5 bases at V and 1 base at J, with 20 bases between the two ends.

This rearrangement joins TRDV1 to TRDJ1; TRDD3 is a possible D gene (5 bases). The CDR3 runs 15 residues. Trimming shortened V by 0 bases and J by 0 bases, and 8 bases separated the two germline ends. The germline V gene has CDR1 TSWWSYY and CDR2 QGS. In nucleotides, the CDR3 is TGTGCTCTTGGGGAACTTGGGGTTTACACCGATAAACTCATCTTT. This codes for CALGELGVYTDKLIF.

This clone was picked up a small number of times. The V call is TRDV1, the J call TRDJ1, with 11 bases fitting TRDD3. This CDR3 has 24 residues. Trimming cost V 0 bases and J 1 base; bases outside gene matches: 25. Germline-derived CDR1 and CDR2 are TSWWSYY and QGS. Here the CDR3 reads CALGELEKPSLHWVWGILTDKLIF. DNA of the CDR3: TGTGCTCTTGGGGAACTAGAAAAGCCTTCCTTACATTGGGTCTGGGGGATACTCACCGATAAACTCATCTTT.

Details on this clone: One base away lies a much larger clone, so this may be a sequencing read error. J is TRDJ3 and V is TRDV2; a weak D match, TRDD3 (6 bases). Germline V gene data show CDR1 as GEAIGNYY and CDR2 as EKD. The CDR3 has 19 amino acids. Trimming pared 0 bases from V and 0 bases from J, leaving 14 bases between. The CDR3 loop is CACDTWGSPSSWDTRQMFF. For the CDR3, the DNA is TGTGCCTGTGACACCTGGGGGTCCCCCAGCTCCTGGGACACCCGACAGATGTTTTTC.

This clone is categorized as medium-sized. The V and J genes are TRDV1 and TRDJ1; 13 nucleotides agree with TRDD3. CDR3 length: 20 residues. Germline loops: CDR1 TSWWSYY, CDR2 QGS. Trimming removed 4 bases from V and 2 bases from J; junction bases left unmatched: 16. The DNA of the CDR3 is TGTGCTCTTGGGGTCCCTCTCCGAATCCCACTGGGGGATACGACCGATAAACTCATCTTT. The encoded protein is CALGVPLRIPLGDTTDKLIF.

In this sample, this clone turned up a few times. The DNA translation disagrees with the TCRdb protein at residue 9, so the protein in this description comes from the DNA. The gene calls are TRDV2 and TRDJ1, with TRDD3 matching over 7 bases. The CDR3 has 16 amino acids. V was clipped by 0 bases and J by 0 bases; unmatched bases: 6. Germline CDR1 and CDR2: GEAIGNYY and EKD. The CDR3 bases are TGTGCCTGTGACACCGCCTGGGGGGCCTACACCGATAAACTCATCTTT. Translating gives CACDTAWGAYTDKLIF.